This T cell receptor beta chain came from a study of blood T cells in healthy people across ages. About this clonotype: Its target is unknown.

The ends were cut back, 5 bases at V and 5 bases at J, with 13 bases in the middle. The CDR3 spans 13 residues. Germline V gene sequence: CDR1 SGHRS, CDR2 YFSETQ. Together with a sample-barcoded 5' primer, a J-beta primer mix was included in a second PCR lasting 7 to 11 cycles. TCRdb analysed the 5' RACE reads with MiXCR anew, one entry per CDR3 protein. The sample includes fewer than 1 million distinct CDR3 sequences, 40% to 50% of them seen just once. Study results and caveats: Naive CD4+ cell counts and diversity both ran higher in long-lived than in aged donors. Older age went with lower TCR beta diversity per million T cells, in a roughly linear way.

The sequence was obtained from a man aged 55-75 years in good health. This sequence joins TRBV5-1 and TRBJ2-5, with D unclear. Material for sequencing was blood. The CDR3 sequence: CASRRPPAETQYF. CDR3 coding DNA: TGCGCCAGCAGACGCCCACCGGCGGAGACCCAGTACTTC.